This T cell receptor (beta chain) is drawn from a study of CD8 T cells in ankylosing spondylitis. Findings and limits, study-wide: Prior work had noted some motif variants in reactive arthritis blood and synovial fluid. Roughly eight highly homologous variants formed a TCR beta motif that appeared characteristic of ankylosing spondylitis blood. Disease-associated clonotypes exhibited CD8+ identity and were relatively infrequent in peripheral blood.

This clonotype was seen a few times. What it recognizes is unknown. V was cut by 0 bases and J by 4 bases, with 4 bases left in between. This CDR3 comprises 12 residues. Looked up from germline, CDR1 is DFQATT and CDR2 is SNEGSKA (reference sequence). By quantitative 5'-RACE with molecular barcodes, the TCR beta libraries were made. TCRdb re-analysed the 5' RACE reads in MiXCR, keeping a single row per CDR3 protein. Seen here are about 540,000 distinct CDR3 sequences, roughly 13% observed once, and the top ten hold under 7.5%. This clonotype was sampled from a male donor with ankylosing spondylitis. The chain carries TRBV20-1 and TRBJ2-1, with D hard to call. Sequenced material: blood, either unsorted or a sorted T cell fraction (not recorded which). The CDR3 spells CSARDVYNEQFF. In nucleotides, the CDR3 is TGCAGTGCTAGAGATGTATACAATGAGCAGTTCTTC.